The 7 T cell receptor beta chains presented below share a single source sample, sequenced in a study of cytomegalovirus exposure and HLA in healthy donors (dated 2017 in TCRdb). Receptor libraries were prepared by the immunoSEQ multiplex PCR assay. For the multiplex PCR, a mixture combining 60 forward primers for TCR Vbeta segments and 13 reverse primers for TCR Jbeta segments was used. TCRdb re-hosts the immuneACCESS table, in-frame sequences only. Its copies lack some clones; in the studies checked, an unresolved V gene accounts for under half of them, and the cause for the rest is not known. The sample includes over 150,000 clones, with roughly four fifths observed a single time. Of the sample, 4.3% falls within the top ten clones. The sample comprised PBMCs. These receptors originate from a man aged 35 to 55 in good health and CMV-seronegative.

The CDR3 DNA follows: TGCGCCAGCAGCTCTACACCCGGGGTTGGGGAGACTGAAGCTTTCTTT. Protein product: CASSSTPGVGETEAFF. V and J are TRBV5-1 and TRBJ1-1, with D uncertain. This CDR3 comprises 16 residues. V dropped 3 bases and J dropped 5 bases, with 20 bases sitting between them. Germline assignment: CDR1 SGHRS and CDR2 YFSETQ.

The chain joins TRBV6-5 to TRBJ1-1, with D unclear. The V end lost 5 bases, the J end lost 1 base, and 14 bases lay between the germline ends. The CDR3 runs 15 residues. The germline gives CDR1 MNHEY, CDR2 SVGAGI. The CDR3, as DNA: TGTGCCAGCAGTCCCGGCGGGGTGACGAACACTGAAGCTTTCTTT. Protein sequence: CASSPGGVTNTEAFF.

This clone was seen a handful of times. It may be a read error: a sequence one base away is much more abundant. The chain uses TRBV4-2 and TRBJ2-5; the D gene is possibly TRBD2 (5 bases). The germline V gene encodes CDR1 LGHNA and CDR2 YNFKEQ. Between the trimmed V and J ends, which lost 4 bases and 5 bases, there was a span of 11 bases. This CDR3 has 13 residues. Written as DNA, the CDR3 is TGTGCCAGCAGCCCCCCCGGGGTGGAGACCCAGTACTTC. This translates into CASSPPGVETQYF.

This rearrangement joins TRBV6-6 to TRBJ1-2; D is possibly TRBD1 (6 bases). The length of the CDR3 is 13 residues. Per germline, CDR1 MNHNY and CDR2 SVGAGI (reference sequence). Trimming shortened V by 4 bases and J by 8 bases, and 14 bases separated the two germline ends. CDR3 sequence reads: CASSSYRDSGYTF. The CDR3 coding sequence is TGTGCCAGCAGTTCATACAGGGATTCGGGCTACACCTTC.

This clone was detected a few times. The chain combines TRBV7-2 with TRBJ2-7, with a possible D match to TRBD1 (5 bases). The V and J ends lost 1 base and 3 bases respectively, with 7 bases between them. The CDR3 covers 13 residues. Germline loops: CDR1 SGHTA, CDR2 FQGNSA. CDR3 nucleotide sequence: TGTGCCAGCAGCTTAGTAACAGGCTACGAGCAGTACTTC. Its translation is CASSLVTGYEQYF.

This clone was recorded only once. This rearrangement joins TRBV28 to TRBJ1-1; D remains unclear. Germline CDR1 and CDR2: MDHEN and SYDVKM. The CDR3 is made up of 11 amino acids. V was trimmed by 6 bases and J by 4 bases, leaving 6 bases between them. The CDR3 protein is CASSVRTEAFF. CDR3 nucleotide sequence: TGTGCCAGCAGCGTGCGCACTGAAGCTTTCTTT.

The chain uses TRBV6-1 and TRBJ1-6, with 9 positions matching TRBD1. The CDR3 consists of 17 residues. The V segment lost 0 bases and the J segment 9 bases; nucleotides outside the gene matches: 9. The V gene's germline CDR1 is MNHNS and CDR2 SASEGT. Here the CDR3 DNA reads TGTGCCAGCAGTGAAGCGAGGCACGGGGACAGGGCTTCACCCCTCCACTTT. Translation: CASSEARHGDRASPLHF.